These 6 T cell receptor beta chains share one sample of origin, sequenced in a study of T cells after yellow fever vaccination. TCRdb redid the calling of the 5' RACE reads with MiXCR, one entry per CDR3 protein. This table holds about 58,000 distinct CDR3 sequences, approximately 6.5% found once. Sample: CD8+ T cells sorted from PBMCs, taken on the day of the first yellow fever vaccination. The receptors originated from a man aged 18 to 30 who received the YFV17D yellow fever vaccine.

This clonotype occurred many times. V gene TRBV6-5 combines with J gene TRBJ2-5, with 7 positions matching TRBD2. From germline, CDR1 is MNHEY and CDR2 SVGAGI. J lost 4 bases, V lost 10 bases, and 3 bases had no gene match. This CDR3 region has 11 residues. CDR3 nucleotide sequence: TGTGCCACCGGGGAGGGAGAGACCCAGTACTTC. Its translation: CATGEGETQYF.

The chain couples TRBV27 to TRBJ2-7; 13 bases fit TRBD2. The CDR3 is made up of 15 amino acids. V dropped 4 bases and J dropped 5; count of bases not matched to a gene: 5. Germline V gene lookup returns CDR1 MNHEY and CDR2 SMNVEV (reference sequence). This CDR3 is CASSSRTSGGDEQYF. CDR3 nucleotide sequence: TGTGCCAGCAGTTCTAGGACTAGCGGGGGAGACGAGCAGTACTTC.

Comment on this clonotype: A much more abundant neighbour one base away suggests this may be a read error. The V call is TRBV6-2 or TRBV6-3, the J call TRBJ2-7; D remains ambiguous. Germline V gives CDR1 MNHEY, CDR2 SVGEGT. Between the trimmed V and J ends, which lost 5 bases and 3 bases, there was a span of 11 bases. The CDR3 is 13 residues long. The CDR3 coding sequence is TGTGCCAGCAGTCTGTTTTGGTGCTACGAGCAGTACGTC. This translates into CASSLFWCYEQYV.

This clonotype showed up many times. The chain uses TRBV3-1 and TRBJ2-1; D is possibly TRBD2 (5 bases). V lost 0 bases and J 5 bases, leaving 11 bases between the germline ends. Germline lookup yields CDR1 LGHDT and CDR2 YNNKEL (reference sequence). The CDR3 length is 15 residues. CDR3 nucleotides: TGTGCCAGCAGCCAAGATTCGGTCGGGGACAATGAGCAGTTCTTC. It codes for CASSQDSVGDNEQFF.

This clonotype was found a few times. The chain couples TRBV12-3 or TRBV12-4 to TRBJ2-2; perhaps TRBD1 as D (5 bases). The V gene lost 1 base and the J gene lost 3 bases, with 12 bases spanning the gap. The CDR3 extends over 16 amino acids. The CDR3: CASSLGRLGDTGELFF. The CDR3 coding sequence is TGTGCCAGCAGTTTAGGACGGCTAGGGGACACCGGGGAGCTGTTTTTT.

This clonotype showed up many times. An end of the junction does not agree with germline; a read error may underlie this. The rearrangement uses TRBV7-8 and TRBJ2-1; 7 bases match TRBD2. The length of the CDR3 is 17 residues. CDR1 SGHVS and CDR2 FQNEAQ come from the germline V gene. In DNA, the CDR3 is TGTGCCAGCAGCTTGGGACGGAGGACTAGTCGCTACAGTGAGCAGTTCTTC. This encodes CASSLGRRTSRYSEQFF.